This T cell receptor (beta chain) was retrieved from a study of human T cells and chemical hapten exposure. About the research overall: While the roughly 23-week study was under way, patients received diphenylcyclopropenone on the scalp every week. Mostly female patients had alopecia areata, totalis or universalis. Study-wide points: The formation of large CDR3 similarity clusters by expanded TCRs significantly exceeded that of controls.

TCRdb analysed the RACE reads with MiXCR anew, one entry per CDR3 protein. The repertoire includes fewer than 150,000 distinct CDR3 sequences, about an eighth of them detected once, and less than 1.5% sits in the top ten. This clonotype has a handful of counts. No antigen is known for it. Sample time point: patch test 2, 6 weeks after DPC sensitization. The treatment: therapeutic diphenylcyclopropenone sensitization with weekly scalp DPC. V was clipped by 1 base and J by 9 bases, with 10 bases between them. Germline values: CDR1 SEHNR, CDR2 FQNEAQ (reference sequence). The CDR3 is made up of 13 amino acids.

The specimen comprised whole blood, sampled in connection with sensitization to the hapten diphenylcyclopropenone (DPC). The receptor comes from a woman in her 50s with alopecia areata. Some clones in this sample may be carry-over from other donors' samples. The chain employs TRBV7-9 and TRBJ1-5, with D uncertain. The DNA of the CDR3 is TGTGCCAGCAGCTTAGTAGAGGGCGGGCCCCAGCATTTT. This encodes CASSLVEGGPQHF. The complete variable domain, with remaining parts taken from reference TRBV7-9 and TRBJ1-5, reads DTGVSQNPRHKITKRGQNVTFRCDPISEHNRLYWYRQTLGQGPEFLTYFQNEAQLEKSRLLSDRFSAERPKGSFSTLEIQRTEQGDSAMYLCASSLVEGGPQHFGDGTRLSIL.